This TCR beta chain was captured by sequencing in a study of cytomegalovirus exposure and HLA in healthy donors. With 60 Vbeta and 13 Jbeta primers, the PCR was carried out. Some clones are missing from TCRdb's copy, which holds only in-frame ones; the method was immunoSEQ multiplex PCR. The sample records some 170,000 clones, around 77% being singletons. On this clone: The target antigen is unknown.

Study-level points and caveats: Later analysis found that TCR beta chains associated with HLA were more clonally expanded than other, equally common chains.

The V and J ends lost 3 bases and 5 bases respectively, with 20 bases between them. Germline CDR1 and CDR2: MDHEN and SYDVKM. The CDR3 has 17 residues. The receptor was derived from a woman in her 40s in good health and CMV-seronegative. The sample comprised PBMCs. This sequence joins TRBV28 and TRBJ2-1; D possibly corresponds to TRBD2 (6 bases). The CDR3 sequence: CASSLGQPGAGHNEQFF. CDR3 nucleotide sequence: TGTGCCAGCAGTTTGGGGCAGCCGGGAGCGGGCCACAATGAGCAGTTCTTC.